The present TCR beta chain was sequenced within a study of regulatory and conventional T cells in breast cancer. The germline gives CDR1 SGHRS, CDR2 YFSETQ. V lost 3 bases, J lost 0 bases, and 12 bases lay in between. This CDR3 has 15 residues. One entry per CDR3 protein results from TCRdb running MiXCR on the PCR reads. The sample lists under 20,000 distinct CDR3 sequences; about 31% were seen once. The origin of this receptor is a female donor in good health. The sequencing sample was made of conventional T cells from blood. This chain connects TRBV5-1 to TRBJ2-5; D may be TRBD2 (7 bases). The CDR3 nucleotides read TGCGCCAGCAGCTCAAACGGGGGGCACCAAGAGACCCAGTACTTC. Protein product: CASSSNGGHQETQYF.